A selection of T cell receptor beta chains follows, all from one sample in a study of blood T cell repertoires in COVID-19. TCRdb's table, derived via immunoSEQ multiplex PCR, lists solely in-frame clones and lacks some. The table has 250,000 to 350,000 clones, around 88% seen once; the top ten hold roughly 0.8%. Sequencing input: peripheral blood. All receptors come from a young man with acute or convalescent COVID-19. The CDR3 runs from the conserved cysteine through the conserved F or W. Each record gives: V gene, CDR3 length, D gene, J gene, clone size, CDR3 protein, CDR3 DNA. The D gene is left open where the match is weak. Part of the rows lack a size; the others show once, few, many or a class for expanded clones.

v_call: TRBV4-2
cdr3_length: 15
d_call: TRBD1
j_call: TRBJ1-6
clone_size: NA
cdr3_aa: CASRRPDRANSPLHF
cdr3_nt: TGTGCCAGCAGAAGACCCGACAGGGCTAATTCACCCCTCCACTTT

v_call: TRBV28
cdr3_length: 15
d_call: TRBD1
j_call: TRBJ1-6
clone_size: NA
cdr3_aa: CASRRGDRVNSPLHF
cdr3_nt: TGTGCCAGCAGGCGGGGGGACAGGGTTAATTCACCCCTCCACTTT

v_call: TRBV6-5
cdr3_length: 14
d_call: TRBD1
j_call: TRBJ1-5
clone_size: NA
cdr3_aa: CASARGHGNQPQHF
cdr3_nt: TGTGCCAGTGCCAGGGGGCACGGCAATCAGCCCCAGCATTTT

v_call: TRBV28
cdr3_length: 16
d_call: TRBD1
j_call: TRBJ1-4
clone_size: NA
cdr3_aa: CASSLRPRGRDEKLFF
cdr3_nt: TGTGCCAGCAGTTTACGACCAAGGGGGCGCGATGAAAAACTGTTTTTT

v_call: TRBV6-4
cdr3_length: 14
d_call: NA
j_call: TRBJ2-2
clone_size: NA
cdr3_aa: CASRQAANTGELFF
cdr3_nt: TGTGCCAGCAGGCAGGCCGCGAACACCGGGGAGCTGTTTTTT

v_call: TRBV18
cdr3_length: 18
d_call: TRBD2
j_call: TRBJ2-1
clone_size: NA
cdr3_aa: CASSQPGLAGVNVNEQFF
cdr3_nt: TGTGCCAGCTCACAACCGGGACTAGCGGGTGTGAACGTCAATGAGCAGTTCTTC

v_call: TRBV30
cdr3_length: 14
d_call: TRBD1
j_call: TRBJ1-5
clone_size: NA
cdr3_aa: CAWRLTGLNQPQHF
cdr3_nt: TGTGCCTGGAGACTGACAGGGCTGAATCAGCCCCAGCATTTT

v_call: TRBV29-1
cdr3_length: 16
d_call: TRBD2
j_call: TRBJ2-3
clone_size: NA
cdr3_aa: CSVEGGAGGSTDTQYF
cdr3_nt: TGCAGCGTTGAAGGAGGAGCGGGAGGGAGCACAGATACGCAGTATTTT

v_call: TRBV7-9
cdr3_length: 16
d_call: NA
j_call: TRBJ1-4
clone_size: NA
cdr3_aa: CASSLNRVATNEKLFF
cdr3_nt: TGTGCCAGCAGCTTAAACAGGGTTGCAACTAATGAAAAACTGTTTTTT

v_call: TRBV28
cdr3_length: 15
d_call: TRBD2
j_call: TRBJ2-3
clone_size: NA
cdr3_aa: CASSSLAAIPGTQYF
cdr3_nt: TGTGCCAGCAGTTCTCTAGCGGCCATCCCGGGTACGCAGTATTTT

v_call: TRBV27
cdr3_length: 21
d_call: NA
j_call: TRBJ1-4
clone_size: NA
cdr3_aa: CASRTTIRAGTRDWGREKLFF
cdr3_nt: TGTGCCAGCAGGACCACAATACGAGCCGGGACACGGGATTGGGGTCGTGAAAAACTGTTTTTT

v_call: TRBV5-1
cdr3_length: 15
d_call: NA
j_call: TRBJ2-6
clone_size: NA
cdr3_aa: CASSSGESGANVLTF
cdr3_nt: TGCGCCAGCAGCTCCGGTGAGTCTGGGGCCAACGTCCTGACTTTC

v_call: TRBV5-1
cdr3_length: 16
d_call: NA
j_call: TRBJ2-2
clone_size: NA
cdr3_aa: CASSLGTAANTGELFF
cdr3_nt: TGCGCCAGCAGCTTGGGGACAGCTGCGAACACCGGGGAGCTGTTTTTT

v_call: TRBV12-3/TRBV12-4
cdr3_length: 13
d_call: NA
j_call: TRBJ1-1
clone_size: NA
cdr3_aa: CASRQRQYTEAFF
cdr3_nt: TGTGCCAGCAGACAAAGACAGTACACTGAAGCTTTCTTT

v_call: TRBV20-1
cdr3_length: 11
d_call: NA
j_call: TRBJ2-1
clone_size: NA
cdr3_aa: CSARTPRGQFF
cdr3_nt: TGCAGTGCTAGAACTCCCCGGGGGCAGTTCTTC

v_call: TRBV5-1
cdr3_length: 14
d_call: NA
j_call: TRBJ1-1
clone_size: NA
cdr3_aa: CATAYRSLNTEAFF
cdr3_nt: TGCGCCACCGCTTACAGATCGCTGAACACTGAAGCTTTCTTT

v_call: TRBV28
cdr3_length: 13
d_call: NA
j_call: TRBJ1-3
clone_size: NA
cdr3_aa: CASPDSFWNTIYF
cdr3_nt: TGTGCCAGCCCCGACAGTTTTTGGAACACCATATATTTT

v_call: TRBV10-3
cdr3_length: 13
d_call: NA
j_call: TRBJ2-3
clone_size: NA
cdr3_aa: CAISELKSDTQYF
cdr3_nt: TGTGCCATCAGTGAGCTAAAATCAGATACGCAGTATTTT

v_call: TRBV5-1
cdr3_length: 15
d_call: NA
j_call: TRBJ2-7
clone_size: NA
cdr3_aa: CASSLASSGAYEQYF
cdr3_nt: TGCGCCAGCAGCTTGGCCTCGTCAGGGGCCTACGAGCAGTACTTC

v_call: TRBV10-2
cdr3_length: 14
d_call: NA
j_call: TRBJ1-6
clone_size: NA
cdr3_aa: CASKTGHINSPLHF
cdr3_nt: TGCGCCAGCAAAACGGGACATATAAATTCACCCCTCCACTTT

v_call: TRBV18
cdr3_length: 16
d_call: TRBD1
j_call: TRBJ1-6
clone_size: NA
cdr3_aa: CASSQNTGQVYSPLHF
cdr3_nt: TGTGCCAGCTCCCAAAATACCGGACAGGTATATTCACCCCTCCACTTT

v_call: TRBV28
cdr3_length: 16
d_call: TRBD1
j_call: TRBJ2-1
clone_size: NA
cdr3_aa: CASSSPGQGPYNEQFF
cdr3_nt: TGTGCCAGCAGTTCCCCTGGACAGGGACCCTACAATGAGCAGTTCTTC

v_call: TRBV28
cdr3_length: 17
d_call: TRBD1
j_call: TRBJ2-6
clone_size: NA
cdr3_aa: CASSERTGTFRANVLTF
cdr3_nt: TGTGCCAGCAGTGAGCGGACAGGGACTTTTAGGGCCAACGTCCTGACTTTC

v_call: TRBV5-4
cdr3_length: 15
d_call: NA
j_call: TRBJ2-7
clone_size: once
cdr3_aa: CASSQLSGNLFEQYF
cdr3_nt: TGTGCCAGCAGCCAGTTATCAGGAAATCTTTTCGAGCAGTACTTC

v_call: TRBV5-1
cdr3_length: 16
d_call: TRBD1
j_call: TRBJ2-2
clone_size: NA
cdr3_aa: CASSPVSGQGAGELFF
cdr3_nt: TGCGCCAGCAGCCCCGTTTCCGGTCAGGGGGCCGGGGAGCTGTTTTTT

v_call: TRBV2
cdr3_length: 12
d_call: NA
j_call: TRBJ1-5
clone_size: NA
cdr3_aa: CASTYPGQPQHF
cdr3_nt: TGTGCCAGCACGTACCCCGGTCAGCCCCAGCATTTT

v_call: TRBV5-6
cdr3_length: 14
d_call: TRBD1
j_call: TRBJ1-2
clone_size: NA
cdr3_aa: CASSPGTGEFGYTF
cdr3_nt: TGTGCCAGCAGTCCCGGGACAGGGGAGTTTGGCTACACCTTC

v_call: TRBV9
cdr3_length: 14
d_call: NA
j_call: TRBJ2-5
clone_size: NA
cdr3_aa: CASSVDRGEGTQYF
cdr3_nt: TGTGCCAGCAGCGTAGATAGGGGGGAGGGGACCCAGTACTTC

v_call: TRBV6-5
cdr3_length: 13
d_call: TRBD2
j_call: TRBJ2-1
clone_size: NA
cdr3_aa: CASIPGGYNEQFF
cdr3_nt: TGTGCCAGCATCCCGGGAGGCTACAATGAGCAGTTCTTC

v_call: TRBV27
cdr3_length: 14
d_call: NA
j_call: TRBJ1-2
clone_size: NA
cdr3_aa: CASSFDPWLGGYTF
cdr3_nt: TGTGCCAGCAGTTTTGATCCGTGGCTCGGGGGCTACACCTTC

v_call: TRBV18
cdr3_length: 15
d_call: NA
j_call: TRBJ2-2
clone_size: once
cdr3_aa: CASSPISGGVGELFF
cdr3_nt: TGTGCCAGCTCACCAATTTCGGGGGGCGTCGGGGAGCTGTTTTTT

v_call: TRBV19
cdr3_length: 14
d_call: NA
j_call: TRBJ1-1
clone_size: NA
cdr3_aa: CASSPWVGGTEAFF
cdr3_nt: TGTGCCAGTAGTCCGTGGGTGGGGGGCACTGAAGCTTTCTTT

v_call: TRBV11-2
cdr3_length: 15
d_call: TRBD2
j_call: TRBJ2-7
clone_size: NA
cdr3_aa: CASSLVSGRTYEQYF
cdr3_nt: TGTGCCAGCAGCTTGGTAAGCGGGAGGACCTACGAGCAGTACTTC

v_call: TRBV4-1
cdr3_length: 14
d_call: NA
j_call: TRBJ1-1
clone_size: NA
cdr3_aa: CASSQDSGATEAFF
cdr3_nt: TGCGCCAGCAGCCAAGATTCTGGAGCCACTGAAGCTTTCTTT

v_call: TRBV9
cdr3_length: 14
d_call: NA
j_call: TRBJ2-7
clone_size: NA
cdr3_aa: CASSVEVLASEQYF
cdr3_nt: TGTGCCAGCAGCGTAGAAGTTCTAGCGAGTGAGCAGTACTTC

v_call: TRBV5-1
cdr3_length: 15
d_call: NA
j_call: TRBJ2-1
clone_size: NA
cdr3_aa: CASSRDSSSYNEQFF
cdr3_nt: TGCGCCAGCAGCAGGGACTCTAGCTCCTACAATGAGCAGTTCTTC

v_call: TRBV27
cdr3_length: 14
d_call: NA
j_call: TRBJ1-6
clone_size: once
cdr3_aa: CASSLAGHNSPLHF
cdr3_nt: TGTGCCAGCAGTTTAGCAGGGCATAATTCACCCCTCCACTTT

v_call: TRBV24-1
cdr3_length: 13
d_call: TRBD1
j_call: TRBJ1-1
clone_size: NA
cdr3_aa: CATSNRGNTEAFF
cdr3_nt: TGTGCCACCAGCAACAGGGGCAACACTGAAGCTTTCTTT

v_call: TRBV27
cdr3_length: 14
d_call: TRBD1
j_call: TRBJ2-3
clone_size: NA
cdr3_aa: CASSFRQGANTQYF
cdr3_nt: TGTGCCAGCAGTTTCCGACAGGGGGCAAATACGCAGTATTTT

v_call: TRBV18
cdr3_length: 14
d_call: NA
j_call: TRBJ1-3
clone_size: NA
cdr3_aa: CASSSPYSGNTIYF
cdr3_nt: TGTGCCAGCTCAAGTCCCTACTCTGGAAACACCATATATTTT

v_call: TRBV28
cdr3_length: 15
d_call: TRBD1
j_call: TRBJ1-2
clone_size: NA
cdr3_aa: CASSFVQGVHYGYTF
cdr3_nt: TGTGCCAGCAGTTTCGTACAGGGGGTCCACTATGGCTACACCTTC

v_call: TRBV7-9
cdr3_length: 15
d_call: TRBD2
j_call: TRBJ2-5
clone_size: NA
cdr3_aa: CASSLEAGEQETQYF
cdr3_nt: TGTGCCAGCAGCTTAGAGGCGGGGGAACAAGAGACCCAGTACTTC

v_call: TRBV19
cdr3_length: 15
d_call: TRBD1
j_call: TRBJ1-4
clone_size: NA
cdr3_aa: CATLDRGRSSEKLFF
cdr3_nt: TGTGCCACCCTGGACAGGGGGCGATCAAGTGAAAAACTGTTTTTT

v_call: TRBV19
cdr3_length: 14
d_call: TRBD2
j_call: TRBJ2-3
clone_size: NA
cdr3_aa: CASSIKTPGRAQYF
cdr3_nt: TGTGCCAGTAGTATAAAGACTCCCGGGAGGGCGCAGTATTTT

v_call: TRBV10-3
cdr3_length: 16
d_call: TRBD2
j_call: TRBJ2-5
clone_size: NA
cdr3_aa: CAISDPSGGFMETQYF
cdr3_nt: TGTGCCATCAGTGACCCTAGCGGGGGGTTTATGGAGACCCAGTACTTC

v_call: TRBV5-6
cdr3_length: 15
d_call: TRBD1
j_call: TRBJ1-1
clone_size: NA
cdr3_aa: CASSPWDRGNTEAFF
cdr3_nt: TGTGCCAGCAGCCCGTGGGACAGGGGAAACACTGAAGCTTTCTTT

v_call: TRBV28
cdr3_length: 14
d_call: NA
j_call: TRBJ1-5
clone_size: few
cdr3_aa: CASSLSGAGQPQHF
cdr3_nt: TGTGCCAGCAGTTTATCAGGGGCCGGTCAGCCCCAGCATTTT

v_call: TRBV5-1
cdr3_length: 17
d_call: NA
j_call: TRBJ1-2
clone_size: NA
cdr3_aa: CASRPTPTSGTNYGYTF
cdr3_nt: TGCGCCAGCCGTCCCACTCCTACAAGCGGGACAAACTATGGCTACACCTTC

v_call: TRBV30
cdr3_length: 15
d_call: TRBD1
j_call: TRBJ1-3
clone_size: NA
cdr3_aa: CAWSIQGARGNTIYF
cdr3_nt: TGTGCCTGGAGCATACAGGGGGCGAGGGGAAACACCATATATTTT

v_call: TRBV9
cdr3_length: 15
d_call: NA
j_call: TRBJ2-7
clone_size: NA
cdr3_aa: CASSQGKDRNYEQYF
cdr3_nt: TGTGCCAGCAGCCAAGGAAAAGACAGGAACTACGAGCAGTACTTC

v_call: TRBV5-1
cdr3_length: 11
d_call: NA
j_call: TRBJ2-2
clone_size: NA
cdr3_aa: CASYLSGELFF
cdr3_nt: TGCGCCAGCTATCTAAGCGGGGAGCTGTTTTTT

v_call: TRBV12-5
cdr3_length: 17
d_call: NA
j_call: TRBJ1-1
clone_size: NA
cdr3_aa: CASGLFRAAGMNTEAFF
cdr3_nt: TGTGCTAGTGGTTTGTTTCGCGCCGCCGGTATGAACACTGAAGCTTTCTTT

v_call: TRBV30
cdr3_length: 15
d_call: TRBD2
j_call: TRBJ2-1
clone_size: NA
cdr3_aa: CAWSLGTSGINEQFF
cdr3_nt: TGTGCCTGGAGTTTAGGGACTAGCGGAATCAATGAGCAGTTCTTC